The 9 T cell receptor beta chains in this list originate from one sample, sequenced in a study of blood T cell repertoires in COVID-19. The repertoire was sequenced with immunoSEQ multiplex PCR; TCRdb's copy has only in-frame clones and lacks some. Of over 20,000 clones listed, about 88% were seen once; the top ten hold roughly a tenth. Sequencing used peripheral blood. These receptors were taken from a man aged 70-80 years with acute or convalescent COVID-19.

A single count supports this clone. The CDR3 nucleotides read TGTGCCACCAGTGATCCCACAGGGTACGATGAGCAGTTCTTC. Protein: CATSDPTGYDEQFF. The V call is TRBV24-1, the J call TRBJ2-1; possible D gene TRBD1, 6 bases. Germline lookup yields CDR1 KGHDR and CDR2 SFDVKD. CDR3 size: 14 residues. V was clipped by 3 bases and J by 8 bases, with 13 bases between them.

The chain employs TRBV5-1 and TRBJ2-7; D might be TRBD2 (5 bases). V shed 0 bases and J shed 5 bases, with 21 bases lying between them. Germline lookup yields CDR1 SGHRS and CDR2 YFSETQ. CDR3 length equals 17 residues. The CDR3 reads CASSLAFFEGASNEQYF. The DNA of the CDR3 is TGCGCCAGCAGCTTGGCCTTTTTTGAGGGCGCCTCAAACGAGCAGTACTTC. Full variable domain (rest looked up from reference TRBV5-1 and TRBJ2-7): KAGVTQTPRYLIKTRGQQVTLSCSPISGHRSVSWYQQTPGQGLQFLFEYFSETQRNKGNFPGRFSGRQFSNSRSEMNVSTLELGDSALYLCASSLAFFEGASNEQYFGPGTRLTVT.

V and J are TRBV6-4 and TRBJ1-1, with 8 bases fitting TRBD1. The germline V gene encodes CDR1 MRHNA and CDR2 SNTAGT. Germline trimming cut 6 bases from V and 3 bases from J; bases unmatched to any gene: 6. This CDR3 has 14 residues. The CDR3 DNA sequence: TGTGCCAGCAGCCGGACAGGGAGTGACACTGAAGCTTTCTTT. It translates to CASSRTGSDTEAFF.

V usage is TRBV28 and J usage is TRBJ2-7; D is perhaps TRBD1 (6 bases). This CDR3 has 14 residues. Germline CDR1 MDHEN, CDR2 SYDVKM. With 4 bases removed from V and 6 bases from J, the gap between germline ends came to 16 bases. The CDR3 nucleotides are TGTGCCAGCAGTTCAGCAGGGGCCAAGCGCGAGCAGTACTTC. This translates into CASSSAGAKREQYF.

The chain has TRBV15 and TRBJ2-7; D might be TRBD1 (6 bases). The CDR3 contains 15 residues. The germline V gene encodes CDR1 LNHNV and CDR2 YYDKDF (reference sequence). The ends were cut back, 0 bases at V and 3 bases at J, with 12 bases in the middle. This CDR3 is CATSRDNEGDYEQYF. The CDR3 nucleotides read TGTGCCACCAGCAGAGATAATGAGGGGGACTACGAGCAGTACTTC. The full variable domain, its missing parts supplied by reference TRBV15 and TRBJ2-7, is DAMVIQNPRYQVTQFGKPVTLSCSQTLNHNVMYWYQQKSSQAPKLLFHYYDKDFNNEADTPDNFQSRRPNTSFCFLDIRSPGLGDTAMYLCATSRDNEGDYEQYFGPGTRLTVT.

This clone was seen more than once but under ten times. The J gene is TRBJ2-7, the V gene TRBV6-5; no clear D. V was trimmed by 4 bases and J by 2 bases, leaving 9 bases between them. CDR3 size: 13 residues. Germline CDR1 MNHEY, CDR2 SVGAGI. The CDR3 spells CASSSPLPYEQYF. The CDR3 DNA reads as TGTGCCAGCAGTTCCCCCCTCCCCTACGAGCAGTACTTC.

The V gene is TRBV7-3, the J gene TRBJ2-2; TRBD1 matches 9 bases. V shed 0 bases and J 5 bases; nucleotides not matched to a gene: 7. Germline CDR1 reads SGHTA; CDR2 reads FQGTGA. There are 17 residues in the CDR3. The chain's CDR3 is CASSLTPDRGRTGELFF. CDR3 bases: TGTGCCAGCAGCTTAACCCCAGACAGGGGGAGAACCGGGGAGCTGTTTTTT.

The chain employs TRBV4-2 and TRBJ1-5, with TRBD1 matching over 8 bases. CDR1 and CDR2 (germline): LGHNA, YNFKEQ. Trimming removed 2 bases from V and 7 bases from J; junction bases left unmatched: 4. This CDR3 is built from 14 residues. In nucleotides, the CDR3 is TGTGCCAGCAGCCAAAGACAGGGGACGCAGCCCCAGCATTTT. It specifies CASSQRQGTQPQHF.

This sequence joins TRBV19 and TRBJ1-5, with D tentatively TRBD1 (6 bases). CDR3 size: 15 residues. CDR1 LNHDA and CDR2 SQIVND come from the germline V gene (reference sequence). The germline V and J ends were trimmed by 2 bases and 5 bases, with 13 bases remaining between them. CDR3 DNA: TGTGCCAGTAGTATATCGGACAGTTCTTATCAGCCCCAGCATTTT. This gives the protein CASSISDSSYQPQHF.